This T cell receptor beta chain is from a study of CD8 T cells in ankylosing spondylitis. The table lists this clonotype with many counts. From the 5' RACE reads, TCRdb called clonotypes with MiXCR, one entry per CDR3 protein. This sample has 200,000 to 300,000 distinct CDR3 sequences, with over 8.5% found just once. Sequenced material: blood, either unsorted or a sorted T cell fraction (not recorded which). The sequence was collected from a male donor with ankylosing spondylitis or in good health (not recorded which).

The CDR3 DNA sequence: TGTGCCAGCAGTTTCCTGGACTGGAGTAACACCGGGGAGCTGTTTTTT. Its protein is CASSFLDWSNTGELFF. V gene TRBV9 combines with J gene TRBJ2-2; maybe TRBD2 (5 bases). The CDR3 totals 16 residues. The germline CDR1 and CDR2 sequences are SGDLS and YYNGEE. The V end lost 5 bases, the J end lost 2 bases, and 16 bases lay between the germline ends.